The 13 T cell receptor beta chains in this list originate from one sample, sequenced in a study of blood T cells in healthy people across ages. Using a J-beta primer mix together with a sample-barcoded 5' primer, a second PCR was run for about 6 to 12 cycles. One entry per CDR3 protein results from TCRdb running MiXCR on the 5' RACE reads. In the table there are fewer than 1,000,000 distinct CDR3 sequences, 44% of which are singletons. The sequencing sample was made of blood. The receptors come from a man aged 55 to 69 in good health.

This clonotype was observed a few times. The V gene is TRBV9, the J gene TRBJ2-5; 7 bases match TRBD1. The closer fit of TRBJ2-7 to the DNA end suggests the J call may be wrong. CDR3 size: 15 residues. The germline gives CDR1 SGDLS, CDR2 YYNGEE. DNA for the CDR3: TGTGCCAGCAGCGTAGGACAGGGCGACTCCTACGAGCAGTACTTC. This translates into CASSVGQGDSYEQYF.

This clonotype was detected a few times. The rearrangement joins TRBV6-2 or TRBV6-3 to TRBJ2-3; 7 positions match TRBD2. Per germline, CDR1 MNHEY and CDR2 SVGEGT. This CDR3 contains 13 residues. The J segment lost 4 bases and the V segment lost 6 bases, leaving 4 bases of the junction unmatched. CDR3 in amino acids: CASRPTSADTQYF. In nucleotides, the CDR3 is TGTGCCAGCAGACCTACTAGCGCAGATACGCAGTATTTT.

This chain links TRBV6-1 with TRBJ2-1; no definite D call. The germline V gene encodes CDR1 MNHNS and CDR2 SASEGT. This CDR3 has 13 amino acids. Trimming removed 1 base at V and 9 bases at J, with 10 bases between. The CDR3 DNA sequence: TGTGCCAGCAGTGAAGTTAACGAAAGTGAGCAGTTCTTC. Protein: CASSEVNESEQFF.

This clonotype was observed a handful of times. This chain connects TRBV6-7 to TRBJ2-1; D remains ambiguous. TRBV6-7 is an open reading frame whose function is uncertain. The CDR3 is 16 residues long. The V and J ends lost 0 bases and 0 bases respectively, with 9 bases between them. CDR3 nucleotides: TGTGCCAGCAGTTACTCGAAAGTATACTCCTACAATGAGCAGTTCTTC. As protein: CASSYSKVYSYNEQFF.

In this sample, this clonotype turned up once. The chain carries TRBV2 and TRBJ1-2, with TRBD1 matching 8 bases. Germline CDR1 SNHLY, CDR2 FYNNEI. The junction had 9 bases not matched to a gene; V was cut back by 4 bases and J by 5 bases. The CDR3 loop spans 15 amino acids. CDR3 nucleotides: TGTGCCAGCAGTGCCGGGGCAGGGGGCGGATATGGCTACACCTTC. It encodes CASSAGAGGGYGYTF.

This clonotype occurred once. The chain has TRBV7-2 and TRBJ2-1, with 8 bases aligning to TRBD2. After removal of 5 bases from V and 4 bases from J, the junction contained 16 bases not matched to a gene. The length of the CDR3 is 18 residues. Germline V CDR1 and CDR2: SGHTA, FQGNSA. The DNA for the CDR3 is TGTGCCAGCAGCCCCCGGCTCGGGGGGGCCACGGGTTACAATGAGCAGTTCTTC. As protein: CASSPRLGGATGYNEQFF.

This clonotype was seen a handful of times. The chain couples TRBV20-1 to TRBJ2-5; 9 bases fit TRBD1. The CDR3 is 14 residues long. CDR1 is DFQATT and CDR2 is SNEGSKA in the germline V gene (reference sequence). Germline trimming cut 5 bases from V and 4 bases from J; bases unmatched to any gene: 8. As DNA, the CDR3 is TGCAGTGCTGGTCCCGGGACAGGGAGAGAGACCCAGTACTTC. It codes for CSAGPGTGRETQYF.

This chain connects TRBV4-3 to TRBJ2-3; TRBD2 agrees at 7 bases. There are 12 residues in the CDR3. With 1 base clipped from V and 11 bases from J, the junction kept 3 bases outside the gene matches. Germline assignment: CDR1 LGHNA and CDR2 YSLEER. The CDR3 DNA sequence: TGCGCCAGCAGCCAAGTGGGGACTATGCAGTATTTT. It codes for CASSQVGTMQYF.

The chain has TRBV6-1 and TRBJ2-5; D is ambiguous. The V end was cut by 1 base, the J end by 2 bases, with 5 bases between. Germline CDR1 is MNHNS and CDR2 is SASEGT. This CDR3 has 13 residues. The CDR3 DNA follows: TGTGCCAGCAGTGAAGTCAGTCAAGAGACCCAGTACTTC. Protein sequence: CASSEVSQETQYF.

In regard to this clonotype: A much larger clonotype is one base distant, so this may be a read error. J is TRBJ2-5 and V is TRBV4-3; perhaps TRBD2 as D (6 bases). The CDR3 extends over 12 amino acids. Germline-derived CDR1 and CDR2 are LGHNA and YSLEER. The CDR3 DNA follows: TGCGCCAGCAACCAAGATTGGGGGGAGCAGTACTTC. Its protein product is CASNQDWGEQYF.

The chain joins TRBV5-6 to TRBJ2-1; D possibly corresponds to TRBD2 (5 bases). Trimming removed 0 bases from V and 0 bases from J, with 10 bases in between. The CDR3 has 16 amino acids. Germline CDR1 reads SGHDT; CDR2 reads YYEEEE. The CDR3 loop reads CASSLASRSSYNEQFF. CDR3 nucleotide sequence: TGTGCCAGCAGCTTGGCTAGCCGGAGCTCCTACAATGAGCAGTTCTTC.

A remark on this clonotype: A read error may produce the germline difference seen at one junction end. The chain combines TRBV20-1 with TRBJ2-5, with D unclear. The CDR3 consists of 9 residues. The V gene's germline CDR1 is DFQATT and CDR2 SNEGSKA (reference sequence). The CDR3 loop reads CSAREPQYF. The CDR3 nucleotides read TGCAGTGCTAGAGAGCCCCAGTACTTC.

The genes are TRBV5-4 and TRBJ1-1; weak D call: TRBD1 (6 bases). Trimming left V 7 bases short and J 11 bases short, with 21 bases between. The germline gives CDR1 SGHNT, CDR2 YYREEE (reference sequence). This CDR3 contains 13 residues. The CDR3 here is CASGGATDSGAFF. As DNA, the CDR3 is TGTGCCAGCGGGGGGGCGACAGATTCTGGGGCTTTCTTT. Variable domain in full (rest from reference TRBV5-4 and TRBJ1-1): ETGVTQSPTHLIKTRGQQVTLRCSSQSGHNTVSWYQQALGQGPQFIFQYYREEENGRGNFPPRFSGLQFPNYSSELNVNALELDDSALYLCASGGATDSGAFFGQGTRLTVV.